The 8 T cell receptor beta chains presented below share a single source sample, sequenced in a study of T cell responses to AZD1222 COVID-19 vaccine. Sequencing used immunoSEQ multiplex PCR; TCRdb keeps in-frame clones, though not all of them. The data contain about 99,000 clones, approximately 90% of them singletons. The sample was peripheral blood, taken 28 days after the second AZD1222 dose. The receptors were sampled from an adult who received the AZD1222 COVID-19 vaccine.

The chain employs TRBV15 and TRBJ1-4; D unclear. Trimming removed 3 bases at V and 2 bases at J, with 16 bases between. CDR3 length: 17 residues. CDR1 is LNHNV, CDR2 YYDKDF, per germline (reference sequence). The CDR3, as DNA: TGTGCCACCAGCAGCTATGTGGGCCCGGCGACTAATGAAAAACTGTTTTTT. This sequence encodes CATSSYVGPATNEKLFF.

This clone was observed a single time. V usage is TRBV2 and J usage is TRBJ1-1, with D unresolved. CDR3 size: 15 residues. V lost 2 bases, J lost 4 bases, and 14 bases lay in between. Germline CDR1 is SNHLY and CDR2 is FYNNEI. The CDR3 coding sequence is TGTGCCAGCAGTGAAACGTCCGGTTTGGTCACTGAAGCTTTCTTT. This gives the protein CASSETSGLVTEAFF.

There are a few counts of this clone. V is TRBV12-3 or TRBV12-4 and J is TRBJ2-7; a possible D gene is TRBD2 (5 bases). The ends were cut back, 6 bases at V and 4 bases at J, with 10 bases in the middle. This CDR3 has 12 residues. The CDR3 DNA sequence: TGTGCCAGCAGACTAGATACGTACGAGCAGTACTTC. Translated: CASRLDTYEQYF.

This chain joins TRBV5-1 and TRBJ2-5, with D perhaps given as TRBD1 or TRBD2 (5 bases each). Germline V lookup: CDR1 SGHRS, CDR2 YFSETQ. The germline V and J ends were trimmed by 0 bases and 2 bases, with 8 bases remaining between them. The CDR3 consists of 14 residues. CDR3 loop: CASSLGDAQETQYF. The DNA of the CDR3 is TGCGCCAGCAGCTTGGGGGACGCACAAGAGACCCAGTACTTC.

V usage is TRBV24-1 and J usage is TRBJ2-5; TRBD1 aligns across 7 bases. The CDR3 is 14 amino acids. V lost 4 bases, J lost 5 bases, and 6 bases stayed unmatched. CDR1 and CDR2 from the germline V gene are KGHDR and SFDVKD. Here the CDR3 DNA reads TGTGCCACCAGTGACCCCCGACAGGGTGAGACCCAGTACTTC. Protein: CATSDPRQGETQYF.

This clone occurred once. This chain joins TRBV18 and TRBJ2-3; tentatively, D is TRBD1 or TRBD2 (5 bases each). V lost 2 bases to trimming and J lost 6 bases, with 15 bases between them. The CDR3 spans 15 residues. CDR1 is KGHSH, CDR2 LQKENI, per germline. The CDR3 loop is CASSPLAGWDDTQYF. The DNA of the CDR3 is TGTGCCAGCTCACCATTGGCAGGTTGGGACGATACGCAGTATTTT.

The chain has TRBV10-2 and TRBJ2-5; 10 positions agree with TRBD2. The V gene end was trimmed by 2 bases and the J gene end by 7 bases; junction bases not matched to a gene: 10. Germline V gene sequence: CDR1 WSHSY, CDR2 SAAADI. The CDR3 spans 16 residues. For the CDR3, the DNA is TGCGCCAGCAGTGAGGTAGCGGGAGGATACAAAGGGACCCAGTACTTC. Amino acid sequence: CASSEVAGGYKGTQYF.

The rearrangement uses TRBV7-8 and TRBJ1-5, with TRBD1 matching 8 bases. Germline V gene lookup returns CDR1 SGHVS and CDR2 FQNEAQ. Trimming took 5 bases from V and 6 from J; bases not matched to a gene: 9. CDR3 length: 15 residues. CDR3 in amino acids: CASSKGQASRQPQHF. The CDR3 DNA follows: TGTGCCAGCAGCAAGGGACAGGCATCCCGTCAGCCCCAGCATTTT.